This entry lists 7 T cell receptor beta chains sequenced from one sample in a study of identical twins. TCRdb re-analysed the 5' RACE reads in MiXCR, keeping a single row per CDR3 protein. The sample lists hundreds of thousands of distinct CDR3 sequences, about 20% occurring once. The sample was also linked to a second study, of T cells expressing NK-cell markers.

Sequenced material: PBMCs. The source is a woman aged 18-29 years in good health.

The chain couples TRBV6-2 or TRBV6-3 to TRBJ2-6, with TRBD1 as a possible D gene (5 bases). V lost 7 bases and J lost 0, with 10 bases in between. Germline V CDR1 and CDR2: MNHEY, SVGEGT. This CDR3 has 15 residues. DNA of the CDR3: TGTGCCAGCATACAGGATTTCTCTGGGGCCAACGTCCTGACTTTC. Protein product: CASIQDFSGANVLTF.

The chain links TRBV11-2 to TRBJ2-3; 8 positions agree with TRBD1. Germline lookup yields CDR1 SGHAT and CDR2 FQNNGV. The V segment lost 5 bases and the J segment 2 bases; nucleotides outside the gene matches: 21. The CDR3 consists of 20 residues. The CDR3 region has the DNA TGTGCCAGCAGCCCAAAGGGTCCCGCAGGGGGCCAACAACACACAGATACGCAGTATTTT. It codes for CASSPKGPAGGQQHTDTQYF.

The sample holds a few counts of this clonotype. V gene TRBV10-3 combines with J gene TRBJ2-1; the match to TRBD2 covers 8 bases. Germline loops: CDR1 ENHRY, CDR2 SYGVKD. The V segment lost 6 bases and the J segment 4 bases; nucleotides outside the gene matches: 5. The CDR3 runs to 14 residues. The CDR3 DNA is TGTGCCATCAGCAGCGGGGGACTGTACAATGAGCAGTTCTTC. Translation: CAISSGGLYNEQFF.

The rearrangement joins TRBV20-1 to TRBJ2-2, with 9 bases lining up with TRBD2. In germline, CDR1 is DFQATT, CDR2 SNEGSKA (reference sequence). This CDR3 region has 13 residues. Trimming took 4 bases from V and 6 from J; bases not matched to a gene: 3. In DNA, the CDR3 is TGCAGTGCTACTCGGACTAGCGCCGGGGAGCTGTTTTTT. The encoded protein is CSATRTSAGELFF.

A few counts support this clonotype. V and J are TRBV12-3 or TRBV12-4 and TRBJ2-1; weak D call: TRBD2 (6 bases). V lost 5 bases and J 5 bases, leaving 19 bases between the germline ends. The CDR3 extends over 16 amino acids. The CDR3: CASSAVGGNENNEQFF. Here the CDR3 DNA reads TGTGCCAGCAGTGCAGTGGGAGGAAACGAGAACAATGAGCAGTTCTTC.

This chain uses TRBV15 with TRBJ2-3; no definite D call. The CDR3 length is 12 residues. Trimming took off 9 bases at V and 2 bases at J, with 9 bases between the two ends. Germline V CDR1 and CDR2: LNHNV, YYDKDF (reference sequence). The CDR3 here is CATRNNTDTQYF. CDR3 bases: TGTGCCACACGTAACAACACAGATACGCAGTATTTT.

The CDR3 region is CASSYEGAGTDTQYF. CDR3 DNA sequence: TGTGCCAGCAGTTACGAAGGAGCAGGCACAGATACGCAGTATTTT. The gene calls are TRBV6-5 and TRBJ2-3; D not resolved. V dropped 2 bases and J dropped 1 base, with 10 bases sitting between them. The CDR3 is 15 residues long. The germline V gene encodes CDR1 MNHEY and CDR2 SVGAGI.